A single sample gave rise to the 9 T cell receptor beta chains below, sequenced in a study of OX40 agonist ivuxolimab in advanced cancers. Preparation of the library involved the immunoSEQ multiplex PCR assay. Here the immuneACCESS table is served through TCRdb, limited to in-frame sequences with V and J called. Missing clones are a known gap in these copies; in checked studies unresolved V genes cover under half, and the rest lacks a known reason. The sample data list 52,000 or so clones, and 65% to 85% of these were observed just once. The top ten hold roughly 0.6% of the sample. Here the sequenced sample was CD4+ or CD8+ T cells sorted from blood, taken in a trial of the OX40 agonist ivuxolimab. The receptors stem from an adult with an advanced solid tumor such as melanoma, head and neck, liver or kidney cancer.

This sequence joins TRBV19 and TRBJ1-2, with D perhaps matching TRBD1 (5 bases). This CDR3 has 13 amino acids. V shed 6 bases and J shed 4 bases, with 12 bases lying between them. Germline V lookup: CDR1 LNHDA, CDR2 SQIVND (reference sequence). CDR3 bases: TGTGCCAGTAGACAACAGGACATCTATGGCTACACCTTC. It is translated as CASRQQDIYGYTF.

This clone occurred a few times. Written as DNA, the CDR3 is TGTGCCAGCAGCTTATCTTTCTCTAGCACAGATACGCAGTATTTT. Amino acid sequence: CASSLSFSSTDTQYF. This chain joins TRBV11-2 and TRBJ2-3; D not certain. The CDR3 is 15 residues long. Germline loops: CDR1 SGHAT, CDR2 FQNNGV. V shed 2 bases and J shed 0 bases, with 9 bases lying between them.

The chain is built from TRBV19 and TRBJ1-5; D call uncertain. Trimming shortened V by 3 bases and J by 1 base, and 10 bases separated the two germline ends. Germline CDR1 reads LNHDA; CDR2 reads SQIVND (reference sequence). The CDR3 covers 15 residues. The CDR3 spells CASSIQPSSNQPQHF. DNA for the CDR3: TGTGCCAGTAGTATTCAGCCCTCGAGCAATCAGCCCCAGCATTTT.

The chain employs TRBV2 and TRBJ1-3, with D uncertain. CDR1 and CDR2 (germline): SNHLY, FYNNEI. The CDR3 extends over 13 amino acids. Trimming removed 4 bases at V and 6 bases at J, with 10 bases between. The CDR3 DNA reads as TGTGCCAGCAGTGCTCCGGAAACAAACACCATATATTTT. It is translated as CASSAPETNTIYF.

Only one count was recorded for this clone. The chain is built from TRBV2 and TRBJ2-7; a possible D gene is TRBD1 (5 bases). The CDR3 sequence is 13 residues long. The germline V and J ends were trimmed by 6 bases and 0 bases, with 9 bases remaining between them. Germline V gene lookup returns CDR1 SNHLY and CDR2 FYNNEI. The CDR3 nucleotides read TGTGCCAGCAGCGCAGGGATCTCCTACGAGCAGTACTTC. It yields the protein CASSAGISYEQYF.

This clone was seen only a few times. V usage is TRBV30 and J usage is TRBJ2-5, with D possibly being TRBD1 (6 bases). V dropped 1 base and J dropped 5 bases, with 8 bases sitting between them. This CDR3 region has 12 residues. Germline values: CDR1 GTSNPN, CDR2 SVGIG (reference sequence). The CDR3 nucleotides read TGTGCCTGGAGTGACCAGGGGGAGACCCAGTACTTC. Translating it yields CAWSDQGETQYF.

This sequence joins TRBV4-3 and TRBJ1-4; the D gene is possibly TRBD1 (6 bases). V lost 1 base and J lost 2, with 14 bases in between. The germline V gene has CDR1 LGHNA and CDR2 YSLEER. The CDR3 is 17 amino acids. The CDR3 protein is CASSQGDTRDTNEKLFF. The CDR3 DNA is TGCGCCAGCAGCCAAGGGGACACGAGAGATACTAATGAAAAACTGTTTTTT.

The chain carries TRBV7-6 and TRBJ1-1; no reliable D call. Germline V gene lookup returns CDR1 SGHVS and CDR2 FNYEAQ. The V gene lost 4 bases and the J gene lost 4 bases, with 13 bases spanning the gap. The CDR3 has 14 amino acids. The CDR3 nucleotides are TGTGCCAGCAGCTCGGGTCAATCGGGCACTGAAGCTTTCTTT. Protein: CASSSGQSGTEAFF.

The chain recombines TRBV28 with TRBJ1-1; D might be TRBD1 (5 bases). The CDR3 has 11 amino acids. Per the germline V gene, CDR1 is MDHEN and CDR2 is SYDVKM. The V and J ends lost 6 bases and 6 bases respectively, with 8 bases between them. The CDR3 DNA reads as TGTGCCAGCAGCCGGACATCTGAAGCTTTCTTT. As protein: CASSRTSEAFF.